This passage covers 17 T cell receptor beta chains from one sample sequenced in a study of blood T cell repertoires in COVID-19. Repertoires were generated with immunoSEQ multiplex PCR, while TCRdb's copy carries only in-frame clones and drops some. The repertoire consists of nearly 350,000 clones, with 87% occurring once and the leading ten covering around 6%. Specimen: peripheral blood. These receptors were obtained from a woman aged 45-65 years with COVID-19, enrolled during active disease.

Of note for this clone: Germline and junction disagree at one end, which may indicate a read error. The DNA of the CDR3 is TGTGCCAGCAGCGGGGCCTATAATGAGCAGTTCTTC. Protein product: CASSGAYNEQFF. The V call is TRBV7-3, the J call TRBJ2-1; D is possibly TRBD1 (5 bases). Per germline, CDR1 SGHTA and CDR2 FQGTGA. CDR3 length: 12 residues.

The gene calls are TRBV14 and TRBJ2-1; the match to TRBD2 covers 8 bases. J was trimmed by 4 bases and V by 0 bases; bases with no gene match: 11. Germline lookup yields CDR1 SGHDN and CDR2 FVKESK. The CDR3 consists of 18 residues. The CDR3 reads CASSQDLVSGSRYNEQFF. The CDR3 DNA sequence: TGTGCCAGCAGCCAAGATCTTGTAAGCGGGAGTCGGTACAATGAGCAGTTCTTC.

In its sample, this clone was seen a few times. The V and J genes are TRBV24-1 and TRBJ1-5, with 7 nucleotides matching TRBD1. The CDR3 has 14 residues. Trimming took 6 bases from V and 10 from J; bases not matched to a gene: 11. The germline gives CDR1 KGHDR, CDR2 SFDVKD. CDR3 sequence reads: CATSMTGQYGPQHF. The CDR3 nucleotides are TGTGCCACCAGTATGACGGGACAGTATGGACCCCAGCATTTT.

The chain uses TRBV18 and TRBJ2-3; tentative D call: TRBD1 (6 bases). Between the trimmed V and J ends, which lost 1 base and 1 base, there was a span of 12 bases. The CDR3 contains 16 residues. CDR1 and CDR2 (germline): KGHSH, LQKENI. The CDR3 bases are TGTGCCAGCTCACCACTAGTTCCAGGGGGCACAGATACGCAGTATTTT. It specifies CASSPLVPGGTDTQYF.

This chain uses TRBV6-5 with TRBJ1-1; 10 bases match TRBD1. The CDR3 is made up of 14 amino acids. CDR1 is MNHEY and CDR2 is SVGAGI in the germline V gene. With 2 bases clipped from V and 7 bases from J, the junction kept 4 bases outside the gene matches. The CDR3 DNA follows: TGTGCCAGCAGTTACACCCGGGACAGGGGTGAAGCTTTCTTT. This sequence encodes CASSYTRDRGEAFF.

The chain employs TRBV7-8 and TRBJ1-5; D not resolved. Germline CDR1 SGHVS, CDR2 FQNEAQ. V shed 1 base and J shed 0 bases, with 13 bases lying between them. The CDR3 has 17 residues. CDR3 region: CASSLGTVVDSNQPQHF. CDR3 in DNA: TGTGCCAGCAGCTTAGGAACAGTTGTTGATAGCAATCAGCCCCAGCATTTT.

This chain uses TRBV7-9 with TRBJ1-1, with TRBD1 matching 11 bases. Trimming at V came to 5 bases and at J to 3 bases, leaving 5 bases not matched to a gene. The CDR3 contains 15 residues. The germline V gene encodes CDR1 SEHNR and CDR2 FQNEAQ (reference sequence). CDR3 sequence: CASSPQGQGDTEAFF. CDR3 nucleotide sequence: TGTGCCAGCAGCCCGCAGGGACAGGGGGACACTGAAGCTTTCTTT.

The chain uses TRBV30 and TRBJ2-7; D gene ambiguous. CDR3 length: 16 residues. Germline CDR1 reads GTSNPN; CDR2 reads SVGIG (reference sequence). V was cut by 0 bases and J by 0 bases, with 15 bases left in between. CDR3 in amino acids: CAWSVRVTASSYEQYF. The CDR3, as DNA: TGTGCCTGGAGTGTCCGGGTGACGGCCAGCTCCTACGAGCAGTACTTC.

In nucleotides, the CDR3 is TGTGCCAGCAGCTTAGCGGGGGCGCGTCGCGAGCAGTACTTC. This encodes CASSLAGARREQYF. The V gene is TRBV7-2, the J gene TRBJ2-7; D might be TRBD1 (6 bases). Looked up from germline, CDR1 is SGHTA and CDR2 is FQGNSA. This CDR3 has 14 residues. V shed 0 bases and J shed 6 bases, with 12 bases lying between them.

The CDR3, as DNA: TGTGCCAGCAGTTACTATCAGGGTAACTATGGCTACACCTTC. It codes for CASSYYQGNYGYTF. The chain couples TRBV6-5 to TRBJ1-2; TRBD1 is a possible D gene (5 bases). This CDR3 is 14 amino acids long. Germline values: CDR1 MNHEY, CDR2 SVGAGI. V gave up 1 base and J gave up 1 base, with 7 bases separating them.

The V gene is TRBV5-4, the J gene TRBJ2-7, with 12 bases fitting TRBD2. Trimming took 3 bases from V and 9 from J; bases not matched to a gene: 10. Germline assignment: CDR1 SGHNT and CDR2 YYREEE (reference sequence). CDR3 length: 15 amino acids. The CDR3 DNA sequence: TGTGCCAGCAGCTCCCCGACTAGCGGGAGAATAGGGCAGTACTTC. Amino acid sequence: CASSSPTSGRIGQYF.

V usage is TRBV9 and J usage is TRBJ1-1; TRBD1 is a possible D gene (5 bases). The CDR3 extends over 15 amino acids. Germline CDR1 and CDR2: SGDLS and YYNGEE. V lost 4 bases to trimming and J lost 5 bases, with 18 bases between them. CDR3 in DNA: TGTGCCAGCAGCCCCCTAGCGAGGGGAGGGACTGAAGCTTTCTTT. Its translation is CASSPLARGGTEAFF.

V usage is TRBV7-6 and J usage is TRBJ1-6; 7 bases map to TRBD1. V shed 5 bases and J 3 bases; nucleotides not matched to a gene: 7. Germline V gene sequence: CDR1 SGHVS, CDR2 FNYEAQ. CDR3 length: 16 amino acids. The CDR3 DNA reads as TGTGCCAGCAGCAAGACACAGGGGCTCTATAATTCACCCCTCCACTTT. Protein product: CASSKTQGLYNSPLHF.

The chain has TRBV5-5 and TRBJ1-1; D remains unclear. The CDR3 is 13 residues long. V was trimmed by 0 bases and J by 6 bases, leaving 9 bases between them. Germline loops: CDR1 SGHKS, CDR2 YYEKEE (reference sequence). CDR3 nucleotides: TGTGCCAGCAGCTTGGTTGAGGCAGCTGAAGCTTTCTTT. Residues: CASSLVEAAEAFF.

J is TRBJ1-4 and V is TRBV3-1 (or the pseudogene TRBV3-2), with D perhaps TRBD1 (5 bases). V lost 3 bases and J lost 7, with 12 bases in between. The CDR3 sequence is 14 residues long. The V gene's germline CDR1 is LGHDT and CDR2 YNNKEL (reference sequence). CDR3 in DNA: TGTGCCAGCAGCCATTACGTGGGGGGTGAAAAACTGTTTTTT. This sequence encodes CASSHYVGGEKLFF.

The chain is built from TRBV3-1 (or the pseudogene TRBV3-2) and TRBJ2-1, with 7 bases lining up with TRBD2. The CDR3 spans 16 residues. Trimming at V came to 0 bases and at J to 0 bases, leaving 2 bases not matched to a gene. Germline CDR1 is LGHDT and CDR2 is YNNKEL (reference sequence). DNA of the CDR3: TGTGCCAGCAGCCAAGATGCGGGAGCCTCCTACAATGAGCAGTTCTTC. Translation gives CASSQDAGASYNEQFF.

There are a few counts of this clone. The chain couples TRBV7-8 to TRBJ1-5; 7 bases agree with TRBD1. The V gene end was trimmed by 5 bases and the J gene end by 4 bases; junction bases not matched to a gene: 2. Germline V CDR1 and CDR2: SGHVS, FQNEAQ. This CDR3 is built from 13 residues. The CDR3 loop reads CASSIQGNQPQHF. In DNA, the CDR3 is TGTGCCAGCAGCATACAGGGGAATCAGCCCCAGCATTTT.